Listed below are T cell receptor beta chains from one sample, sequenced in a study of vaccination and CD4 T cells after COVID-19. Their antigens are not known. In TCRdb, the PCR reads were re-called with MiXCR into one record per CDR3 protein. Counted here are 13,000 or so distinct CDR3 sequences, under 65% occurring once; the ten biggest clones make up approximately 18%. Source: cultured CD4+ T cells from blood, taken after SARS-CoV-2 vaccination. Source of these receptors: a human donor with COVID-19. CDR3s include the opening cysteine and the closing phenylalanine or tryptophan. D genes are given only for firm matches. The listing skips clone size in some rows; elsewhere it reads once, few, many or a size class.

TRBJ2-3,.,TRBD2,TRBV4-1,TGCGCCAGCAGCCAGTACGAGGGACTAGCGGGGGCGGGGGATACGCAGTATTTT,CASSQYEGLAGAGDTQYF
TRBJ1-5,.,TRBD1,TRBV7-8,TGTGCCAGCAGCTTAGAAGGGACAGGGGGCTTCAATCAGCCCCAGCATTTT,CASSLEGTGGFNQPQHF
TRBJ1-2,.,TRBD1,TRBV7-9,TGTGCCAGCAGCTCCGGGACAGCCGTTAACTATGGCTACACCTTC,CASSSGTAVNYGYTF
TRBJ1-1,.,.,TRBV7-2,TGTGCCAGCAGCTCGACAGCCAGGGGAGTGGCCACTGAAGCTTTCTTT,CASSSTARGVATEAFF
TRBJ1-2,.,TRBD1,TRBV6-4,TGTGCCAGCCGACGCAGGCAGGGGGATAACTATGGCTACACCTTC,CASRRRQGDNYGYTF
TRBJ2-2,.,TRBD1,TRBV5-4,TGTGCCAGCAGCTCAGGGGACAGGACCGGGGAGCTGTTTTTT,CASSSGDRTGELFF
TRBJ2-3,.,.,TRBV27,TGTGCCAGCAGTTTCTCCTATGGCACAGATACGCAGTATTTT,CASSFSYGTDTQYF
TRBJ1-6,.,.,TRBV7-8,TGTGCCAGCAGCCTCGGGACGGAAAATTCACCCCTCCACTTT,CASSLGTENSPLHF
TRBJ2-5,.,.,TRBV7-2,TGTGCCAGCGGCCCGGACAGTCGGACTTCGGAGACCCAGTACTTC,CASGPDSRTSETQYF
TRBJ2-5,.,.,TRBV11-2,TGTGCCAGCAGGTCCGGGACGAGGTACCAAGAGACCCAGTACTTC,CASRSGTRYQETQYF
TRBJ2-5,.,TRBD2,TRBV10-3,TGTGCCATCAGTTCCGGGACTAGCGGGGGAGAGACCCAGTACTTC,CAISSGTSGGETQYF
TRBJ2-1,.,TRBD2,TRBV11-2,TGTGCCAGCAGCTCAGGACTAGCGGGGGGTGTGAATGAGCAGTTCTTC,CASSSGLAGGVNEQFF
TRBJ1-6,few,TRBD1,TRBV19,TGTGCCAGTAGACAGGGGGCAGATAATTCACCCCTCCACTTT,CASRQGADNSPLHF
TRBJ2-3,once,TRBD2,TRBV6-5,TGTGCCAGCAGTTATCCAAAGAGCGGGGTTCGATCAGATACGCAGTATTTT,CASSYPKSGVRSDTQYF
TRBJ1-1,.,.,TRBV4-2,TGTGCCAGCAGCCAGGACCGACAGGTCGAAGCTTTCTTT,CASSQDRQVEAFF
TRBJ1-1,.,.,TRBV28,TGTGCCAGCAGTTTATACTATGAAGCTTTCTTT,CASSLYYEAFF
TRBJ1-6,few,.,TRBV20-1,TGCAGTGCCGATCGGGGCTCTGATTCACCCCTCCACTTT,CSADRGSDSPLHF
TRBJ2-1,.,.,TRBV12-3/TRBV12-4,TGTGCCAGCTCAGGCGGGGGCCTCAATGAGCAGTTCTTC,CASSGGGLNEQFF
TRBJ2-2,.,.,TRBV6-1,TGTGCCAGCAGTGATGGCGAGGGGAACACCGGGGAGCTGTTTTTT,CASSDGEGNTGELFF
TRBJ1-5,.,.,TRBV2,TGTGCCAGCAGTGGGGGTCAGCCCCAGCATTTT,CASSGGQPQHF
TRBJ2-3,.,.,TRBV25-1,TGTGCCAGCAGTGAGATTCAGATTAGCACAGATACGCAGTATTTT,CASSEIQISTDTQYF
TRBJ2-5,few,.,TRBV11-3,TGTGCCAGCAGCTTAGGCGGCGGGGCAACCCAAGAGACCCAGTACTTC,CASSLGGGATQETQYF
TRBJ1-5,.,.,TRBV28,TGTGCCACCACCGAGGGAATCAATCAGCCCCAGCATTTT,CATTEGINQPQHF
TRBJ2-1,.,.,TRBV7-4,TGTGCCAGCAGCTTATACCTTAGGACCTACAATGAGCAGTTCTTC,CASSLYLRTYNEQFF
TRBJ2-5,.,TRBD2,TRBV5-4,TGTGCCAGCAGCCCTATAGCGGGGGGGGACCAAGAGACCCAGTACTTC,CASSPIAGGDQETQYF
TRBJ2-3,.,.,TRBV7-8,TGTGCCAGCAGCTCATCTAGTTACGGCACAGATACGCAGTATTTT,CASSSSSYGTDTQYF
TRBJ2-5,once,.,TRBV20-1,TGCAGTGGTACGAGGGGAGGACGGTCAAAAGAGACCCAGTACTTC,CSGTRGGRSKETQYF
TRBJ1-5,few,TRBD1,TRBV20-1,TGCAGTGCTAGAGGGGGGACAGGGGGTAGCAATCAGCCCCAGCATTTT,CSARGGTGGSNQPQHF
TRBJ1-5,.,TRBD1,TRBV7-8,TGTGCCAGCAGCTTAGGACCACAGGGGTGGGTCAATCAGCCCCAGCATTTT,CASSLGPQGWVNQPQHF
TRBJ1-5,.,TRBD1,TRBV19,TGTGCCAGTAGTATTCAAGGGACAGGGATTTCAAACAATCAGCCCCAGCATTTT,CASSIQGTGISNNQPQHF
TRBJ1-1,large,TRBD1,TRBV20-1,TGCAGGGGGGGGACAGGGGTTGGCACTGAAGCTTTCTTT,CRGGTGVGTEAFF
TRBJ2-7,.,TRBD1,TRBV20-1,TGCAGTGCTAGAGACTGGGACAGGGTGAACGAGCAGTACTTC,CSARDWDRVNEQYF
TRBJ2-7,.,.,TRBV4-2,TGTGCCAGCAGCCAACGCGGGGTTACGGCCGAGCAGTACTTC,CASSQRGVTAEQYF
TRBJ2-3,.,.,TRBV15,TGTGCCACCAGCAGAAGCCCCGGGGGGCGCGGCACAGATACGCAGTATTTT,CATSRSPGGRGTDTQYF
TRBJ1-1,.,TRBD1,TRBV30,TGTGCCTGGACCCTGACAGGGAAGAACACTGAAGCTTTCTTT,CAWTLTGKNTEAFF
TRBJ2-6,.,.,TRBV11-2,TGTGCCAGCAACCTGTACTCTGGGGCCAACGTCCTGACTTTC,CASNLYSGANVLTF
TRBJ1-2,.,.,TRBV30,TGTGCCTGGGATGACGGAGCTAACTATGGCTACACCTTC,CAWDDGANYGYTF
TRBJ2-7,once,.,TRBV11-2,TGTGCCAGCAGCGCCTTACTACAGGTCTACGAGCAGTACTTC,CASSALLQVYEQYF
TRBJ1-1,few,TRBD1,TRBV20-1,TGCAGTGCTGGACAGGGTTCTGAAGCTTTCTTT,CSAGQGSEAFF
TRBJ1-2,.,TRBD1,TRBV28,TGTGCCAGCAGGCTCGACAGGGTCCAAAGGGGCTATGGCTACACCTTC,CASRLDRVQRGYGYTF
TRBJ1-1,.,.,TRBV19,TGTGCCAGTAGTATTATGGCAGGGTCTGAAGCTTTCTTT,CASSIMAGSEAFF
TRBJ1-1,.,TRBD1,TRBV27,TGTGCCAGCTACCTCCGGACAGGGAACACTGAAGCTTTCTTT,CASYLRTGNTEAFF
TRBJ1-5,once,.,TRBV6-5,TGTGCCAGCAGTTACGGCCGGAATAGCAATCAGCCCCAGCATTTT,CASSYGRNSNQPQHF
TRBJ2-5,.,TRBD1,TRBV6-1,TGTGCCAGCGCCAGGGGGAATGGAGAGACCCAGTACTTC,CASARGNGETQYF
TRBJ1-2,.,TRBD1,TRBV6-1,TGTGCCAGCACCGGACAGGGGGCGTCTTCCCGTTATGGCTACACCTTC,CASTGQGASSRYGYTF
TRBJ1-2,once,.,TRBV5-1,TGCGCCAGCAGCTTGGAGCCCTATGGCTACACCTTC,CASSLEPYGYTF
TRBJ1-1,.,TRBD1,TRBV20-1,TGCAGTGCTGGGGACAGGGGGCGGCGGATGAACACTGAAGCTTTCTTT,CSAGDRGRRMNTEAFF
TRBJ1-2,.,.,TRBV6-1,TGTGCCAGCAGCCCGGGACGAAGTAACTATGGCTACACCTTC,CASSPGRSNYGYTF
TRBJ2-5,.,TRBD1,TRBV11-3,TGTGCCAGCAGCGACCGGACAGGTGGTGGGGAGACCCAGTACTTC,CASSDRTGGGETQYF
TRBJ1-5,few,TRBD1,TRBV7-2,TGTGCCAGCAGCCGCAGGGGGGGAAATCAGCCCCAGCATTTT,CASSRRGGNQPQHF
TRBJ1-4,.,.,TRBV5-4,TGTGCCAGCAGCTCGGATGCAGCAACTAATGAAAAACTGTTTTTT,CASSSDAATNEKLFF
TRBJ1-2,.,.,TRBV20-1,TGCAGTGGTACGGGATATAACTATGGCTACACCTTC,CSGTGYNYGYTF
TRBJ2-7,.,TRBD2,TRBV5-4,TGTGCCAGCAGCTTGGGGGAGGGGAATGGCGAGCAGTACTTC,CASSLGEGNGEQYF
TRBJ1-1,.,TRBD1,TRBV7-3,TGTGCCAGCAGCTTAGAGGGGGCTTTGAACACTGAAGCTTTCTTT,CASSLEGALNTEAFF
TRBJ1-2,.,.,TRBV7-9,TGTGCCAGCAGCGCCTCCATCGCTAACTATGGCTACACCTTC,CASSASIANYGYTF